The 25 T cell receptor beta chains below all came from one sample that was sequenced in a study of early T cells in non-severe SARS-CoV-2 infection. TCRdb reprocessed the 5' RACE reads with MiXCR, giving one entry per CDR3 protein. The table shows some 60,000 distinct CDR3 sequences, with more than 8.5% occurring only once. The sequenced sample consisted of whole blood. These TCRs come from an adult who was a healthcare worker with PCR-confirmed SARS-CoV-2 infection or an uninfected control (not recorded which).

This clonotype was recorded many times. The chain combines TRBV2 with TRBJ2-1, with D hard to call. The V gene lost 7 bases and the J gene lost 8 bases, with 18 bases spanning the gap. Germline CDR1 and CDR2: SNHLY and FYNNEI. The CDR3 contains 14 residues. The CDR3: CASKHLQTDDEQFF. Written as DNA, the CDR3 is TGTGCCAGCAAGCACCTTCAAACGGACGATGAGCAGTTCTTC.

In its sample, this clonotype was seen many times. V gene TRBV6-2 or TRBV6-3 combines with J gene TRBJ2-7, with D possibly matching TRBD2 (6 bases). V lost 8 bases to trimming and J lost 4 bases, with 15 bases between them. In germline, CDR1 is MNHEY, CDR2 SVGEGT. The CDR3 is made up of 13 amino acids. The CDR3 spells CASHGRERYEQYF. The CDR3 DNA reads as TGTGCCAGCCATGGGCGGGAAAGATACGAGCAGTACTTC.

CDR3: CASSYPVLGRVSYEQYF. The CDR3 nucleotides read TGTGCCAGCAGTTACCCCGTCCTCGGACGGGTCTCCTACGAGCAGTACTTC. The V and J genes are TRBV6-2 or TRBV6-3 and TRBJ2-7; D remains unclear. The V and J ends lost 2 bases and 0 bases respectively, with 17 bases between them. CDR1 and CDR2 (germline): MNHEY, SVGEGT. This CDR3 spans 17 amino acids.

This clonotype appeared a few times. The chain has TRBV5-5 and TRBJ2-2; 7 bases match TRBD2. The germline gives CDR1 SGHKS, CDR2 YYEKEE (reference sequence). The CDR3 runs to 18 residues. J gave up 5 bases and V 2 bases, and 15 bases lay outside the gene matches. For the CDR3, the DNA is TGTGCCAGCAGCTTTCTAGGGATTGCTAGCGGATCGACCGGGGAGCTGTTTTTT. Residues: CASSFLGIASGSTGELFF.

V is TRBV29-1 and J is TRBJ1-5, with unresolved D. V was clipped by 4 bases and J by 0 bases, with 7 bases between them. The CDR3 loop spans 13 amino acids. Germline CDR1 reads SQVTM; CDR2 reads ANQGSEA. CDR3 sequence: CSVGRNSNQPQHF. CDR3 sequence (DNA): TGCAGCGTTGGAAGGAATAGCAATCAGCCCCAGCATTTT.

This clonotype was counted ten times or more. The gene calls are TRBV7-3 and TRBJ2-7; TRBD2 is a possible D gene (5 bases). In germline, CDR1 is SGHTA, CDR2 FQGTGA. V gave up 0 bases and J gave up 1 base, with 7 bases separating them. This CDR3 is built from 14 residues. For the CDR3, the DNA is TGTGCCAGCAGCTTAACAGGCGGGTCCTACGAGCAGTACTTC. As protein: CASSLTGGSYEQYF.

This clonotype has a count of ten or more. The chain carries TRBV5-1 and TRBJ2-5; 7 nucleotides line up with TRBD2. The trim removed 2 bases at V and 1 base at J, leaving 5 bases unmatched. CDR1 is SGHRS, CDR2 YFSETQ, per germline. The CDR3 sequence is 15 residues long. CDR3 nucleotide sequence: TGCGCCAGCAGCTTTCGAGCGGGGACCCAAGAGACCCAGTACTTC. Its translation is CASSFRAGTQETQYF.

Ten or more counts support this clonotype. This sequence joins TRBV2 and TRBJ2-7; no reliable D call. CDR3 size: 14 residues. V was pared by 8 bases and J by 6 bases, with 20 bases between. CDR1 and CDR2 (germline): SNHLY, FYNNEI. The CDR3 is CASGVSPGFPEQYF. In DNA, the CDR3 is TGTGCCAGCGGGGTGTCTCCAGGTTTTCCCGAGCAGTACTTC.

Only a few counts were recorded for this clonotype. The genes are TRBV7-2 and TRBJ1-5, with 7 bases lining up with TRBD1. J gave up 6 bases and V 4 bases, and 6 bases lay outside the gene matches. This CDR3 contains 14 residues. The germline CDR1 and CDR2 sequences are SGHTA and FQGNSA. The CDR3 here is CASSSRQGSQPQHF. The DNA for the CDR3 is TGTGCCAGCAGCTCTCGACAGGGTAGTCAGCCCCAGCATTTT.

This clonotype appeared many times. The CDR3: CASSFMTQEGPFQPQHF. The CDR3 region has the DNA TGTGCCAGCAGCTTTATGACACAGGAGGGACCGTTTCAGCCCCAGCATTTT. J is TRBJ1-5 and V is TRBV7-4; a weak D match, TRBD1 (5 bases). Per the germline V gene, CDR1 is SGHVT and CDR2 is SQSDAQ. The CDR3 contains 17 residues. Trimming removed 3 bases at V and 6 bases at J, with 21 bases between.

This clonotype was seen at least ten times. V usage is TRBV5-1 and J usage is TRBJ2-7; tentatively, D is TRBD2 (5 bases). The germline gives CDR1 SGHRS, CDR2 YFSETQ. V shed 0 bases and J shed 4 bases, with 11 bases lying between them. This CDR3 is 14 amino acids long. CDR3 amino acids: CASSLDRGLYEQYF. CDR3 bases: TGCGCCAGCAGCTTGGATCGGGGTCTGTACGAGCAGTACTTC.

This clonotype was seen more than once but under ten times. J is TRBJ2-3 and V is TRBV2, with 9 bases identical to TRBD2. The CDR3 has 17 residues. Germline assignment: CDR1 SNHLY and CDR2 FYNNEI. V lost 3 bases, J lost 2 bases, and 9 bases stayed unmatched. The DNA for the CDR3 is TGTGCCAGCAGTGACCTCCAGCGGGAGGCCCTCACAGATACGCAGTATTTT. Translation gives CASSDLQREALTDTQYF.

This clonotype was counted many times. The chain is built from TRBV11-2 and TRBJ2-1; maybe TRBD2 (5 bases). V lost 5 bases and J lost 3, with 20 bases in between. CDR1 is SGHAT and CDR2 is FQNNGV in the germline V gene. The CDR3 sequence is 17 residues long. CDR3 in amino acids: CASSPLSVSGGYNEQFF. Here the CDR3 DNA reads TGTGCCAGCAGCCCCCTATCTGTGAGCGGAGGCTACAATGAGCAGTTCTTC.

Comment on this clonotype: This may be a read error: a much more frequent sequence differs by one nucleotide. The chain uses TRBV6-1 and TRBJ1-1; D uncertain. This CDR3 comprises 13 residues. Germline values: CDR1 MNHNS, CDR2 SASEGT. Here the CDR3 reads CASSYGENTDAFF. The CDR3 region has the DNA TGTGCCAGCAGCTACGGGGAGAACACTGACGCTTTCTTT.

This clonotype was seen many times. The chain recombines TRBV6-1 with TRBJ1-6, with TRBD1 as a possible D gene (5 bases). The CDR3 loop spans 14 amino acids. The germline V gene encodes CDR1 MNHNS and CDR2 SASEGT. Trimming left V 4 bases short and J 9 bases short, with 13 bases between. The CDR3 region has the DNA TGTGCCAGCAGTGGCTTGGGGGAGGGTTCACCCCTCCACTTT. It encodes CASSGLGEGSPLHF.

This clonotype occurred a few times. For the CDR3, the DNA is TGTGCCAGCTCAGTTCCAGGAACCAGGACTGAAGCTTTCTTT. This translates into CASSVPGTRTEAFF. The genes are TRBV25-1 and TRBJ1-1; D unclear. Trimming removed 8 bases from V and 5 bases from J, with 18 bases in between. Germline V CDR1 and CDR2: MGHDK, SYGVNS. The CDR3 runs to 14 residues.

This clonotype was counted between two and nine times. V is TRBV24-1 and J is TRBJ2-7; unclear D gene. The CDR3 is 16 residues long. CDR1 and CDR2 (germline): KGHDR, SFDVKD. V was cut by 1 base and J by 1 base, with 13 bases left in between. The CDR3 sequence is CATSDFDGTGSYEQYF. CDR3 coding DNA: TGTGCCACCAGTGATTTTGATGGTACGGGTTCCTACGAGCAGTACTTC.

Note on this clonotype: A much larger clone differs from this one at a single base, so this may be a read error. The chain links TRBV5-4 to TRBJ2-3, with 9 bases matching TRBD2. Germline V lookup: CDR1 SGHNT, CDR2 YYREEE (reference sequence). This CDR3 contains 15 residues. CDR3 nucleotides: TGTGCCGGCAGCTTAGGACTAGCGAGTACAGATACGCAGTATTTT. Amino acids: CAGSLGLASTDTQYF.

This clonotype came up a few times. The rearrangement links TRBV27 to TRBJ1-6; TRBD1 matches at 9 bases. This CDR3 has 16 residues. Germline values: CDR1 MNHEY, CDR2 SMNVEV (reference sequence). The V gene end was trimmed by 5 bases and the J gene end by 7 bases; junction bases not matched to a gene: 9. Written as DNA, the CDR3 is TGTGCCAGCAGTCCATACATGACAGGGGGAAATTCACCCCTCCACTTT. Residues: CASSPYMTGGNSPLHF.

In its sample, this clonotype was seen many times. The DNA of the CDR3 is TGCAGCGCCCGGACTAGTATCTTTGACGAGCAGTACTTC. Translated, it gives CSARTSIFDEQYF. The chain links TRBV29-1 to TRBJ2-7; 7 bases line up with TRBD2. Germline V lookup: CDR1 SQVTM, CDR2 ANQGSEA. The J segment lost 5 bases and the V segment lost 7 bases, leaving 11 bases of the junction unmatched. The CDR3 extends over 13 amino acids.

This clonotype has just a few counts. CDR3 nucleotide sequence: TGCAGTGCCGAGAAGGACAGGGACGTCTACGAGCAGTACTTC. It yields the protein CSAEKDRDVYEQYF. The chain carries TRBV20-1 and TRBJ2-7, with 8 bases identical to TRBD1. V shed 6 bases and J 3 bases; nucleotides not matched to a gene: 10. Germline CDR1 reads DFQATT; CDR2 reads SNEGSKA (reference sequence). The CDR3 covers 14 residues.

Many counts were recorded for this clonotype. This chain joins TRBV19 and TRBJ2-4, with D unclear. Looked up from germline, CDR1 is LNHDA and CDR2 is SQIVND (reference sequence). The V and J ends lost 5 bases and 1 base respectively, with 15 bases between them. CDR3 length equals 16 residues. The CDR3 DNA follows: TGTGCCAGTAGTTTCCGGAGTAGGAGCGCCAAAAACATTCAGTACTTC. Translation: CASSFRSRSAKNIQYF.

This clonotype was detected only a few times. CDR3 bases: TGCAGCGCCGCTGTCCGGGACAATGAGCAGTTCTTC. Residues: CSAAVRDNEQFF. The J gene is TRBJ2-1, the V gene TRBV29-1; D is uncertain. CDR3 length: 12 amino acids. Trimming took 7 bases from V and 5 from J, leaving 12 bases between them. Germline V gene sequence: CDR1 SQVTM, CDR2 ANQGSEA.

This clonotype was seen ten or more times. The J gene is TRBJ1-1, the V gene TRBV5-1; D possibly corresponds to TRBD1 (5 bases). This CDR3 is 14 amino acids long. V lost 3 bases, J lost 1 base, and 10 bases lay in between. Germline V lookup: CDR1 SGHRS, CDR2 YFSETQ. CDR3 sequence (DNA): TGCGCCAGCAGCTACCTGACAGAGAACACTGAAGCTTTCTTT. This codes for CASSYLTENTEAFF.

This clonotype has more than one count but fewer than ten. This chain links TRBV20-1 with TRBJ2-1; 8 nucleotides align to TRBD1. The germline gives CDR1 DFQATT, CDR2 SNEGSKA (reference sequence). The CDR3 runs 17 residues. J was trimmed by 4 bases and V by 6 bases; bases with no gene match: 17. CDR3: CSAPGQVSRIRYNEQFF. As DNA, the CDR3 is TGCAGTGCGCCGGGACAGGTCTCTCGCATAAGGTACAATGAGCAGTTCTTC.